This T cell receptor (beta chain) was sequenced in a study of T cell responses to AZD1222 COVID-19 vaccine. Whole-study context: Second doses at about 4 or about 12 weeks were pooled.

The CDR3 has 15 amino acids. The trim removed 5 bases at V and 2 bases at J, leaving 3 bases unmatched. Germline V gives CDR1 KGHDR, CDR2 SFDVKD. Produced via immunoSEQ multiplex PCR; TCRdb's table is partial and in-frame only. The repertoire holds about 100,000 clones, with just over 85% as singletons. Points from the study as a whole: Baseline serostatus was positive in only a handful of AZD1222 recipients. Repertoires were collected only later (after the peak T cell response had occurred). A mostly white British donor set with more females was recruited, and clonal diversity was possibly underestimated.

About this clone itself: Its antigen remains unknown.

The receptor was derived from an adult in good health. The rearrangement links TRBV24-1 to TRBJ2-3; 10 bases are a match to TRBD2. The starting material was peripheral blood, obtained on day 0 of AZD1222 vaccination. Written as DNA, the CDR3 is TGTGCCACCAGTGGACTAGCGGGTTTCACAGATACGCAGTATTTT. Translating gives CATSGLAGFTDTQYF.